This T cell receptor (beta chain) was identified during a study of OX40 agonist ivuxolimab in advanced cancers. This clone has a single count. This CDR3 region has 14 residues. J gave up 6 bases and V 4 bases, and 4 bases lay outside the gene matches. CDR1 and CDR2 from the germline V gene are SGDLS and YYNGEE. Method: immunoSEQ multiplex PCR; TCRdb's copy keeps in-frame clones and lacks some. The sample holds approximately 69,000 clones, about nine tenths seen once. This sample comprised CD4+ or CD8+ T cells sorted from blood, obtained in a trial of the OX40 agonist ivuxolimab. V and J are TRBV9 and TRBJ1-6; TRBD1 aligns across 7 bases. This clonotype was obtained from an adult with an advanced solid tumor such as melanoma, head and neck, liver or kidney cancer. Here the CDR3 DNA reads TGTGCCAGCAGCTCGGGACAGTCTAATTCACCCCTCCACTTT. As protein: CASSSGQSNSPLHF.